This TCR beta chain is from a study of regulatory T cells in long-lasting Graves disease. Overall study findings and caveats: Between persistent patients, 2,500 to 3,500 public clonotypes were shared, exceeding the approximately 870 shared between new patients.

V lost 3 bases to trimming and J lost 10 bases, with 13 bases between them. Germline CDR1 is SGHRS and CDR2 is YFSETQ. The CDR3 length is 12 residues. Through Arm-PCR of CDR3 regions and iRepertoire HTBI primers, TCR beta libraries were built. TCRdb passed the multiplex PCR reads through MiXCR, listing each CDR3 protein once. The sample yields over 350,000 distinct CDR3 sequences, 15% seen once. This clonotype was counted many times. Its antigen is not known. Documented time point: newly diagnosed GD, antithyroid drugs for less than 3 months. There was RNA extracted from PBMCs, and the TCR library was made from it. These sequences were also reported in another study, on T cells in Graves' hyperthyroidism and ophthalmopathy. That work adds: Before onset, ophthalmopathy was predicted by the model a median around 6.2 months earlier.

The V and J genes are TRBV5-1 and TRBJ1-1, with D tentatively TRBD1 (5 bases). This receptor was identified in a woman aged 40-49 years with Graves disease. The input for sequencing was peripheral blood mononuclear cells (PBMCs), taken at new diagnosis, from a patient treated with antithyroid drugs. CDR3 coding DNA: TGCGCCAGCAGCTATGGGGCCGAACGAGCTTTCTTT. It codes for CASSYGAERAFF.